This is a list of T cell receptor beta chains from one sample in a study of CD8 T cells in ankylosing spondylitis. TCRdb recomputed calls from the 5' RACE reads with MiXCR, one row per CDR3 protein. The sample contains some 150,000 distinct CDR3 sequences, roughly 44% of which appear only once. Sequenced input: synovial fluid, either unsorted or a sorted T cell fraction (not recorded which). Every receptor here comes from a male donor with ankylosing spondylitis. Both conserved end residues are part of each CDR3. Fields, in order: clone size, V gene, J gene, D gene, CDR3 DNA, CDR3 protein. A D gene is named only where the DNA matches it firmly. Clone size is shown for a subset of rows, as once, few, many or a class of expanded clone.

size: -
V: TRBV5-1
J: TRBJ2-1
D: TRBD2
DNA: TGCGCCAGCAGCTTGGGTCTAGCGGGGGTCAATGAGCAGTTCTTC
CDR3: CASSLGLAGVNEQFF

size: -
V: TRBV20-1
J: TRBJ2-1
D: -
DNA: TGCAGTGCTAGAGATTGGAGAGGTCCGGAGTACAATGAGCAGTTCTTC
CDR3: CSARDWRGPEYNEQFF

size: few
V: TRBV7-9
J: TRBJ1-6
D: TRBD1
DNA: TGTGCCAGCAGACCCTATGGGACAGCCATTGATTCACCCCTCCACTTT
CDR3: CASRPYGTAIDSPLHF

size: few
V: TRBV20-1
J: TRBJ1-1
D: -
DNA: TGCAGTGCTAGAGATTTGACAGCTGAAGCTTTCTTT
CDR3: CSARDLTAEAFF

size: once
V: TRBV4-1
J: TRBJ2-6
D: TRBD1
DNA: TGCGCCAGCAGCAGGGACAGGGAGACCGGCGGGGCCAACGTCCTGACTTTC
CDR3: CASSRDRETGGANVLTF

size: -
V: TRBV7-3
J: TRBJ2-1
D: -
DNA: TGTGCCAGCAGCTTAATGGGGGGAGTCGCAAACAATGAGCAGTTCTTC
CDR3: CASSLMGGVANNEQFF

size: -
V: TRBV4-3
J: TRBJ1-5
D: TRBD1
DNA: TGCGCCAGCAGCCGGGACAGGGGAAGCAATCAGCCCCAGCATTTT
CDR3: CASSRDRGSNQPQHF

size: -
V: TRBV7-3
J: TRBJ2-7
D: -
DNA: TGTGCCAGCAGCCCTTCTTATGACATAGCTACGAAGCAGTACTTC
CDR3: CASSPSYDIATKQYF

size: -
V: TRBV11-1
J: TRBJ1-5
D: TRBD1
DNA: TGTGCCAGCAGCTTATACCCCCGGGCAGGGGGACCCAATCAGCCCCAGCATTTT
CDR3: CASSLYPRAGGPNQPQHF

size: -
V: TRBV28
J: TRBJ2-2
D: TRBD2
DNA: TGTGCCAGCAGTTTAGGGTCGGTAGCGGGAGCCGGGGAGCTGTTTTTT
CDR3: CASSLGSVAGAGELFF

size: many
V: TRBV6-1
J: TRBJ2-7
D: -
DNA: TGTGCCAGCAACGGGGACTCCTACGAGCAGTACTTC
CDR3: CASNGDSYEQYF

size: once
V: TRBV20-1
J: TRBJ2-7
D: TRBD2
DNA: TGCAGTGCTACGACTAGCGGGGATTCTAGCGAGCAGTACTTC
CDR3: CSATTSGDSSEQYF

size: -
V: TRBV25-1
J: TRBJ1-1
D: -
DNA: TGTGCCAGCAGTGCCTGGGAGGGGGGCACTGAAGCTTTCTTT
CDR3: CASSAWEGGTEAFF

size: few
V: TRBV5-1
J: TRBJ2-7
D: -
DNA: TGCGCCAGCAGCTCACTCAAGACAGCCACCTACGAGCAGTACTTC
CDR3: CASSSLKTATYEQYF

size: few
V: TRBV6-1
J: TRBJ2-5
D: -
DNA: TGTGCCAGCAGCCCCGGTGAGGCGAGACAAGAGTACTTC
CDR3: CASSPGEARQEYF

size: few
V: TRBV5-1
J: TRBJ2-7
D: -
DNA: TGCGCCAGCAGCTTGAGGGGACGGGGCTCCTACGAGCAGTACTTC
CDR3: CASSLRGRGSYEQYF

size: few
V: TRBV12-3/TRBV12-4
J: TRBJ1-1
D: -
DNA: TGTGCCAGCACCCACAACATGAACACTGAAGCTTTCTTT
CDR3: CASTHNMNTEAFF

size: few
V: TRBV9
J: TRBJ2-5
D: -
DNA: TGTGCCAGCAGCGTAGGGGGAGGCGGCCTAGAGACCCAGTACTTC
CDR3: CASSVGGGGLETQYF

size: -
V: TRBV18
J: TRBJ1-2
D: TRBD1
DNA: TGTGCCAGCTCACCAAGGACAGGGGACTATGGCTACACCTTC
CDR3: CASSPRTGDYGYTF

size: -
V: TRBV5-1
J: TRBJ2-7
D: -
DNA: TGCGCCAGCAGGAAGCCCGGGGTTAAGGGGGACGAGCAGTACTTC
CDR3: CASRKPGVKGDEQYF

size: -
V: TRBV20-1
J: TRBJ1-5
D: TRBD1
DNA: TGCAGTGCTAGAGGGGACAGGGAGAGCAATCAGCCCCAGCATTTT
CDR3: CSARGDRESNQPQHF

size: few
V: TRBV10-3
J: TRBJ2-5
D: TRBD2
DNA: TGTGCCACCCGCCCAACGGGAGGCGAGATAGAGACCCAGTACTTC
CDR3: CATRPTGGEIETQYF

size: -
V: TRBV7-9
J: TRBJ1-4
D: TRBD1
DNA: TGTGCCAGCAGCCCTACAGGGGGCAGGGGTAATGAAAAACTGTTTTTT
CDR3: CASSPTGGRGNEKLFF

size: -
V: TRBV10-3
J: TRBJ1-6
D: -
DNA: TGTGCCATCAGTGCCTCCGCCAGGGGTGGATCACCCCTCCACTTT
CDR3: CAISASARGGSPLHF

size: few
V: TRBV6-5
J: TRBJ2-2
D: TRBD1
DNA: TGTGCCAGCAGTTACTCAACAGGGGCGAACACCGGGGAGCTGTTTTTT
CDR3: CASSYSTGANTGELFF

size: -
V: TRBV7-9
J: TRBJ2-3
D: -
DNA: TGTGCCAGCAGCTTTTCTGAGTGGGCTGAGAGCACAGATACGCAGTATTTT
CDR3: CASSFSEWAESTDTQYF

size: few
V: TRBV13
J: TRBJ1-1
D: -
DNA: TGTGCCAGCAGCTTACCCAACAGGGACGGGAGCACTGAAGCTTTCTTT
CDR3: CASSLPNRDGSTEAFF

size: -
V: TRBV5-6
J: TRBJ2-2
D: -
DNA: TGTGCCAGCAGCTTGGCTCGGAGGACGAACACCGGGGAGCTGTTTTTT
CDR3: CASSLARRTNTGELFF

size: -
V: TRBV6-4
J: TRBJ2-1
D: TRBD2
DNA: TGTGCCAGCAGTGACTCATGGGGGGGCTCCTACAATGAGCAGTTCTTC
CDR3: CASSDSWGGSYNEQFF

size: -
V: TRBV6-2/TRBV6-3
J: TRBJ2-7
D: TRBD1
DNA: TGTGCCAGCAGTTCATCCCGGACAGGTCATCCCTACGAGCAGTACTTC
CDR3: CASSSSRTGHPYEQYF

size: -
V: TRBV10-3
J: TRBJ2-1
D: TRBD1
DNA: TGTGCCATCAGTGAACCGGGGACAGGGAAGTATGAGCAGTTCTTC
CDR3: CAISEPGTGKYEQFF

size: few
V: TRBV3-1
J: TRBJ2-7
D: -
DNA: TGTGCCAGCAGCCAAGACCTACTAGGATCCTACGAGCAGTACTTC
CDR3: CASSQDLLGSYEQYF

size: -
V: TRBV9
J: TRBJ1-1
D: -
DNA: TGTGCCAGCAGCCACCACCGGGGGGCAGGGACTGAAGCTTTCTTT
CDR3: CASSHHRGAGTEAFF

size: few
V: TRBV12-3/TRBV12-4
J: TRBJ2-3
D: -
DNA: TGTGCCAGCAGTTTGGGAAACAGGTACACAGATACGCAGTATTTT
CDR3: CASSLGNRYTDTQYF

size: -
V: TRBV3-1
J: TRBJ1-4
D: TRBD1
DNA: TGTGCCAGCAGCCAGACTCCCGGGACAGGGTTCGGCGAAAAACTGTTTTTT
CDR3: CASSQTPGTGFGEKLFF

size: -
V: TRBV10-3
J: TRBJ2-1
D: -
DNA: TGTGCCATCAGTGACCGGCGGGCCTACAATGAGCAGTTCTTC
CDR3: CAISDRRAYNEQFF

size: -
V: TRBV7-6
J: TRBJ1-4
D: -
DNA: TGTGCCAGCAGTTCTTGGGGACGAGAAAAACTGTTTTTT
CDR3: CASSSWGREKLFF

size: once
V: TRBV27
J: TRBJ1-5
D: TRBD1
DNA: TGTGCCAGCAGTCCCCACAGGGGGGGCAATCAGCCCCAGCATTTT
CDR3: CASSPHRGGNQPQHF

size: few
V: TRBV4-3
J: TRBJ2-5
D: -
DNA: TGCGCCAGCAGCCAAGATCCCCACCGGGGTGGAGAGACCCAGTACTTC
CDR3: CASSQDPHRGGETQYF

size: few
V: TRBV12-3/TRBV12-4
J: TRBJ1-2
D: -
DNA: TGTGCCAGCAGCTTAGGAAACCGGGCCAAGTCTAACTATGGCTACACCTTC
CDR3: CASSLGNRAKSNYGYTF

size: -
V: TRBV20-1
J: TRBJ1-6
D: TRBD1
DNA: TGCAGTGCTAGAGATCTCGAGTACAGGGGTTCACCCCTCCACTTT
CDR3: CSARDLEYRGSPLHF

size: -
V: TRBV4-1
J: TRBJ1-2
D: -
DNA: TGCGCCAGCAGTCGGGAGGGCGGCTACTATGGCTACACCTTC
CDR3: CASSREGGYYGYTF

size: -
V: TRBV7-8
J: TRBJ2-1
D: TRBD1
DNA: TGTGCCAGCAGCCCTTCGGTGGGGACAGGCAGGAATGAGCAGTTCTTC
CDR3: CASSPSVGTGRNEQFF

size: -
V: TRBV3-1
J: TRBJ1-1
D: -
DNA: TGTGCCAGCAGCCACCTCGAAGGGAGGGGCACTGAAGCTTTCTTT
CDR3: CASSHLEGRGTEAFF